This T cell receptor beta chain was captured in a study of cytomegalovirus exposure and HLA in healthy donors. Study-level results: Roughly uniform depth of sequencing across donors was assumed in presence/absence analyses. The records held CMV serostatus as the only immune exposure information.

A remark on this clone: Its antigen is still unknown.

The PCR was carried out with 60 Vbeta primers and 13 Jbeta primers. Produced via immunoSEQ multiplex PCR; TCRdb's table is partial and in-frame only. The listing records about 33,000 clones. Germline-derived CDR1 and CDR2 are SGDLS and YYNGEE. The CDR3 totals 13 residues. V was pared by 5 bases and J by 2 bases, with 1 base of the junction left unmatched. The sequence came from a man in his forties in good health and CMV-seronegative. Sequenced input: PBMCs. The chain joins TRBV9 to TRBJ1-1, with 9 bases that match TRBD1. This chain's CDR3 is CASRDRGNTEAFF. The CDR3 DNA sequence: TGTGCCAGCAGGGACAGGGGCAACACTGAAGCTTTCTTT.